This T cell receptor (beta chain) was sequenced during a study of cytomegalovirus exposure and HLA in healthy donors. Study results and caveats: The CMV antigen specificity of a few CMV-associated chains was confirmed through in vitro analysis. An observed cluster of highly shared sequence variants was recorded as a likely sequencing artifact.

The study ran its PCR with 60 Vbeta and 13 Jbeta primers. This table comes from immunoSEQ multiplex PCR, and its TCRdb copy is limited to in-frame clones, with some not included. The table has 99,000 or so clones, 75% to 90% seen once. The CDR3 spans 13 residues. V shed 3 bases and J shed 4 bases, with 10 bases lying between them. Germline V lookup: CDR1 LNHDA, CDR2 SQIVND (reference sequence). Donors were ostensibly healthy at sampling, although undocumented immune exposures were probable. This clone has just one count. Antigen: not known. This TCR was sampled from a man aged 25 to 40 in good health and CMV-seropositive. This rearrangement joins TRBV19 to TRBJ2-7; tentatively, D is TRBD2 (6 bases). The sequenced sample consisted of PBMCs. CDR3 in DNA: TGTGCCAGTAGTATGGGACGGGAGTACGAGCAGTACTTC. Amino acids: CASSMGREYEQYF.